This T cell receptor (beta chain) emerged from a study of blood T cell repertoires in COVID-19. Study summary: Both acute and convalescent COVID-19 samples were obtained from the United States, Italy and Spain.

The protocol was immunoSEQ multiplex PCR, while the TCRdb copy is restricted to in-frame clones and leaves out a portion. The sample has 300,000 to 350,000 clones, approximately 89% seen once. Germline V gives CDR1 MNHNY, CDR2 SVGAGI (reference sequence). Trimming took 0 bases from V and 10 from J, leaving 13 bases between them. The CDR3 is 15 amino acids. Sequencing input: peripheral blood. V usage is TRBV6-6 and J usage is TRBJ1-6; perhaps TRBD1 as D (6 bases). This TCR came from an older woman with COVID-19, enrolled during active disease. CDR3 coding DNA: TGTGCCAGCAGTTACTCTCAGGGGCAAGGGTCACCCCTCCACTTT. It encodes CASSYSQGQGSPLHF.